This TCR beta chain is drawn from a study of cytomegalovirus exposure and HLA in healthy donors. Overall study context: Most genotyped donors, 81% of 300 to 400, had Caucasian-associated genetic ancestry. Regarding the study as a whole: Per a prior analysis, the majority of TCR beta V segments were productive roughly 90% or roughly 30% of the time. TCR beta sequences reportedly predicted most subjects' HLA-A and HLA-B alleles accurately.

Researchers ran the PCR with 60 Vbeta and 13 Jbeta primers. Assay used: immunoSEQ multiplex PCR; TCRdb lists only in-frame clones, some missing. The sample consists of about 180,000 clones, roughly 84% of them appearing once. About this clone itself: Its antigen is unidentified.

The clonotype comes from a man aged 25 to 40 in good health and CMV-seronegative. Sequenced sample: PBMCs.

The CDR3 sequence is CASSYIPRGSYYEQYF. The DNA of the CDR3 is TGTGCCAGCAGCTATATACCTAGGGGTTCATACTACGAGCAGTACTTC. The chain employs TRBV7-6 and TRBJ2-7, with a possible D match to TRBD1 (5 bases). The CDR3 consists of 16 residues. Germline V gene sequence: CDR1 SGHVS, CDR2 FNYEAQ. V was cut by 4 bases and J by 3 bases, with 19 bases left in between.